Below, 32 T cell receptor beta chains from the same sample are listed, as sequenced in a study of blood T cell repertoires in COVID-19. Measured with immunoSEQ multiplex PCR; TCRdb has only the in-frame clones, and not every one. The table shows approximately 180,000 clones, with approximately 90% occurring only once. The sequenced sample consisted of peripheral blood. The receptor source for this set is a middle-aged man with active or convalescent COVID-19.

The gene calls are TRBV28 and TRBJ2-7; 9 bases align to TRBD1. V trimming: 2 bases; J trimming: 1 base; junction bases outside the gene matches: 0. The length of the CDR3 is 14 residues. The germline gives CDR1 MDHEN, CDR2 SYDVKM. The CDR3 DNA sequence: TGTGCCAGCAGTTTAGGGACAGGGTCCTACGAGCAGTACTTC. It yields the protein CASSLGTGSYEQYF. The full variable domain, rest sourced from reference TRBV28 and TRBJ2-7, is DVKVTQSSRYLVKRTGEKVFLECVQDMDHENMFWYRQDPGLGLRLIYFSYDVKMKEKGDIPEGYSVSREKKERFSLILESASTNQTSMYLCASSLGTGSYEQYFGPGTRLTVT.

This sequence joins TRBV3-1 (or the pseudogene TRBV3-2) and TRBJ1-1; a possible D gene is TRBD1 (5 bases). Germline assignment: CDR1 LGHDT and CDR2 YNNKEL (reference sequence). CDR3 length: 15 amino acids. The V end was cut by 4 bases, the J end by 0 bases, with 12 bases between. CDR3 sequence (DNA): TGTGCCAGCAGCCTTGCAGGGTCTGTGAACACTGAAGCTTTCTTT. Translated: CASSLAGSVNTEAFF.

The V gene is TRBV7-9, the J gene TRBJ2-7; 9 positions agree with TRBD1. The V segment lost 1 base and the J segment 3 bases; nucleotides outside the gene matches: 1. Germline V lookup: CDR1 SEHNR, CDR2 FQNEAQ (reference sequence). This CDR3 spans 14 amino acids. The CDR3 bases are TGTGCCAGCAGCTTAGGGACAGGGGTCTACGAGCAGTACTTC. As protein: CASSLGTGVYEQYF.

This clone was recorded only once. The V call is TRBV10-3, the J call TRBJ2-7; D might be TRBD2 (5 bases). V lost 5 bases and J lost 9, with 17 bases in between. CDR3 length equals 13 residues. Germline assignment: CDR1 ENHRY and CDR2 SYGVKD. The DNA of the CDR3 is TGTGCCATCAGTACGGGGAAAACCGCCCCGCAGTACTTC. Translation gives CAISTGKTAPQYF.

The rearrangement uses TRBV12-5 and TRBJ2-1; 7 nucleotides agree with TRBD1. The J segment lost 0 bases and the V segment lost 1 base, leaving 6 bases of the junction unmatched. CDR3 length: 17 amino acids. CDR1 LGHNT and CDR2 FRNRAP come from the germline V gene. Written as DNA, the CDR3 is TGTGCTAGTGGTTTGGGAACGGACAGGAGCTCCTACAATGAGCAGTTCTTC. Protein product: CASGLGTDRSSYNEQFF.

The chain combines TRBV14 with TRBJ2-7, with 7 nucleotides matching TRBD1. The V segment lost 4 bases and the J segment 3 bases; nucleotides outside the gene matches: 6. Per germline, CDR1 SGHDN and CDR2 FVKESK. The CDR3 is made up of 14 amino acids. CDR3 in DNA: TGTGCCAGCAGCCCCTACGGACAGGACTACGAGCAGTACTTC. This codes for CASSPYGQDYEQYF.

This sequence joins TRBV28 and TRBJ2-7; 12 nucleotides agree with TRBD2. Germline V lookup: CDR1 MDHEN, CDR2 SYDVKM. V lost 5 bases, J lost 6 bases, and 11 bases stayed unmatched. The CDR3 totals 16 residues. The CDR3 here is CASSMVTSGSKAEQYF. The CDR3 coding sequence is TGTGCCAGCAGTATGGTGACTAGCGGGAGTAAAGCCGAGCAGTACTTC.

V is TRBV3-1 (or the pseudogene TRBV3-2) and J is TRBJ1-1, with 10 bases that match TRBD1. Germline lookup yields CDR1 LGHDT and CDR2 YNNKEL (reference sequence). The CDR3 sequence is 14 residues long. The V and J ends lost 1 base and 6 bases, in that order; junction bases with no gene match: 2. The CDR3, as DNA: TGTGCCAGCAGCCAAGTAGGGACAGGGGCTGAAGCTTTCTTT. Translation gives CASSQVGTGAEAFF.

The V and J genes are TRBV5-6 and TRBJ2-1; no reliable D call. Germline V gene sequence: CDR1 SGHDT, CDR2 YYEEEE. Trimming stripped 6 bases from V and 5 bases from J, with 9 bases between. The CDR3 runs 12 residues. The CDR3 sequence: CASTYSDNEQFF. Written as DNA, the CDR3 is TGTGCCAGCACCTATAGTGACAATGAGCAGTTCTTC.

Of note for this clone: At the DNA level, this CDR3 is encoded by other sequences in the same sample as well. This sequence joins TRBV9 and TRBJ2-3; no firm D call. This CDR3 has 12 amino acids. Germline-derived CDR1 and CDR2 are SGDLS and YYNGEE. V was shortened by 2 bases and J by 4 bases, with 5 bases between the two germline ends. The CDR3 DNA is TGTGCCAGCAGCGTGGGCCCAGATACGCAGTATTTT. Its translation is CASSVGPDTQYF.

CDR3 DNA sequence: TGTGCCACTACGACACGGTATAATTCACCCCTCCACTTT. Translation gives CATTTRYNSPLHF. J is TRBJ1-6 and V is TRBV5-5, with D uncertain. Germline CDR1 and CDR2: SGHKS and YYEKEE (reference sequence). The CDR3 spans 13 residues. V lost 9 bases and J 4 bases, leaving 11 bases between the germline ends.

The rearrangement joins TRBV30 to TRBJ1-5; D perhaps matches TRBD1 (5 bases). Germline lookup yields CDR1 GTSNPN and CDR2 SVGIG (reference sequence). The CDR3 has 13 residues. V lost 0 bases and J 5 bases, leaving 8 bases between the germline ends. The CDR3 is CAWSVAGDQPQHF. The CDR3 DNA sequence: TGTGCCTGGAGTGTAGCGGGGGATCAGCCCCAGCATTTT. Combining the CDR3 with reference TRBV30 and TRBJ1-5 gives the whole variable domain SQTIHQWPATLVQPVGSPLSLECTVEGTSNPNLYWYRQAAGRGLQLLFYSVGIGQISSEVPQNLSASRPQDRQFILSSKKLLLSDSGFYLCAWSVAGDQPQHFGDGTRLSIL.

DNA for the CDR3: TGTGCCAGCAGCTTACCTGTCACCGGGGAGCTGTTTTTT. The encoded protein is CASSLPVTGELFF. The chain combines TRBV7-2 with TRBJ2-2; D gene ambiguous. This CDR3 is 13 amino acids long. CDR1 and CDR2 from the germline V gene are SGHTA and FQGNSA. V was trimmed by 2 bases and J by 4 bases, leaving 5 bases between them.

The CDR3 loop reads CASSLASGGRNYGYTF. CDR3 in DNA: TGTGCCAGCAGTTTGGCATCAGGGGGGCGAAACTATGGCTACACCTTC. The rearrangement links TRBV27 to TRBJ1-2; 7 bases fit TRBD1. J lost 2 bases, V lost 3 bases, and 9 bases had no gene match. From germline, CDR1 is MNHEY and CDR2 SMNVEV (reference sequence). This CDR3 has 16 residues.

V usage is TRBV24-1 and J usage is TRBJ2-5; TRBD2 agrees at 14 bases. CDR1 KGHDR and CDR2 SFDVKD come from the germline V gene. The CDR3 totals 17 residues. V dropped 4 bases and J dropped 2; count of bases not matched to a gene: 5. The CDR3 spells CATSDHGTSGRQETQYF. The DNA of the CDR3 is TGTGCCACCAGTGACCACGGGACTAGCGGGAGACAAGAGACCCAGTACTTC.

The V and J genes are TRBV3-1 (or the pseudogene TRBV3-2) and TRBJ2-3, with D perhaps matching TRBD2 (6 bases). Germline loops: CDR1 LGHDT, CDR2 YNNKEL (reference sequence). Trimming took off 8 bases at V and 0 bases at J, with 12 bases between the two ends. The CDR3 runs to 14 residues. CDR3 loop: CASGPGLSTDTQYF. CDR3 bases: TGTGCCAGCGGTCCGGGACTTAGCACAGATACGCAGTATTTT.

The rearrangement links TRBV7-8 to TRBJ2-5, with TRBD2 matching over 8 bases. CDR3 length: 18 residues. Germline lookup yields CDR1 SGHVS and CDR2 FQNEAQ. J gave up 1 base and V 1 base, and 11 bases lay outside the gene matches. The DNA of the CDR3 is TGTGCCAGCAGCTTAGAGCGGCGACTAGCGTTTCCCCAAGAGACCCAGTACTTC. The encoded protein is CASSLERRLAFPQETQYF.

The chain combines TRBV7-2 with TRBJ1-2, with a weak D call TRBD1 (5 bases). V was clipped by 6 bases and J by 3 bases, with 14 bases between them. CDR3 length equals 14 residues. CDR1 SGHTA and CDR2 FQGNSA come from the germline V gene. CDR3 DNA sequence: TGTGCCAGCAGGATGGTCGGGGGGGACTATGGCTACACCTTC. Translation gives CASRMVGGDYGYTF.

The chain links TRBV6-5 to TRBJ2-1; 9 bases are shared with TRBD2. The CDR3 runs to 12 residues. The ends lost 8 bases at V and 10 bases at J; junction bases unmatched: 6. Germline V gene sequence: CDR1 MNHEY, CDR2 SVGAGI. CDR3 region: CASGGRAGEQFF. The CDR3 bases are TGTGCCAGCGGCGGGAGGGCCGGGGAGCAGTTCTTC.

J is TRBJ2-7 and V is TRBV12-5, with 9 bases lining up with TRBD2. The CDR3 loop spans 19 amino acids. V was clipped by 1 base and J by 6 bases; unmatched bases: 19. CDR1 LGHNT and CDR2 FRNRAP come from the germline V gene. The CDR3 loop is CASGLELLIDPGLAGEQYF. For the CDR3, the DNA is TGTGCTAGTGGTTTGGAACTACTTATTGACCCGGGACTAGCTGGCGAGCAGTACTTC.

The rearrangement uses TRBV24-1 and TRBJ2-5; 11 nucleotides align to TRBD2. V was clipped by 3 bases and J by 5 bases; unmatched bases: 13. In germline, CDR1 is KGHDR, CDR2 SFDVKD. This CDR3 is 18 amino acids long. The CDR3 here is CATSDPSLSGRGAETQYF. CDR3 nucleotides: TGTGCCACCAGTGATCCTTCCCTTAGCGGGAGGGGGGCGGAGACCCAGTACTTC.

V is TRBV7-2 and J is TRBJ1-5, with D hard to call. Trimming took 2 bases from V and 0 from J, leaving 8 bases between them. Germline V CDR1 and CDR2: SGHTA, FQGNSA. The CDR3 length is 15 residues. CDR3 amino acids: CASSLRGYSNQPQHF. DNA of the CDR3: TGTGCCAGCAGCTTACGCGGGTATAGCAATCAGCCCCAGCATTTT.

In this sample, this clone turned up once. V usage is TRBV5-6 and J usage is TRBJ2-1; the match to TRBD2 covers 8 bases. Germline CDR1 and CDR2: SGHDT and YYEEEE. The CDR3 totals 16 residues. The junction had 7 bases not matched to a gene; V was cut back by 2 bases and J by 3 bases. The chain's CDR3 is CASSFDREGFYNEQFF. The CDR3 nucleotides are TGTGCCAGCAGCTTTGACCGGGAGGGCTTCTACAATGAGCAGTTCTTC.

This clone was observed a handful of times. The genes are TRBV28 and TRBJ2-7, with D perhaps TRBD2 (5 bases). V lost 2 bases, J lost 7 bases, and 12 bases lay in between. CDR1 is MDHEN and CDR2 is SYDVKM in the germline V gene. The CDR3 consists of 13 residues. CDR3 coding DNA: TGTGCCAGCAGTTTACCCGCCCGAGGGGAGCAGTACTTC. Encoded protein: CASSLPARGEQYF.

The CDR3 bases are TGTGCCTGGAGTGTACCAGGGGGCGGCTATCAGCCCCAGCATTTT. This translates into CAWSVPGGGYQPQHF. This chain uses TRBV30 with TRBJ1-5, with 8 positions matching TRBD1. The CDR3 consists of 15 residues. Trimming cost V 0 bases and J 5 bases; bases outside gene matches: 6. The germline V gene encodes CDR1 GTSNPN and CDR2 SVGIG (reference sequence).

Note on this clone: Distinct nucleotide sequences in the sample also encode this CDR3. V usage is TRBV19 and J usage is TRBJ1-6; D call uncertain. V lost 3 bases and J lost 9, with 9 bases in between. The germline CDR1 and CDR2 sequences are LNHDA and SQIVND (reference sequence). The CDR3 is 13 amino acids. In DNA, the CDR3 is TGTGCCAGTAGTATCCAGCGGGGTTCACCCCTCCACTTT. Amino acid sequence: CASSIQRGSPLHF.

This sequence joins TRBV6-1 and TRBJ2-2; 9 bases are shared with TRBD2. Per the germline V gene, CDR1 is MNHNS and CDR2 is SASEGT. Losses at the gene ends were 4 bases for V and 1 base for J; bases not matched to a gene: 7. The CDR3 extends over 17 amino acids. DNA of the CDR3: TGTGCCAGCAGTGCGCTGCGACTAGCGGTGAACACCGGGGAGCTGTTTTTT. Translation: CASSALRLAVNTGELFF.

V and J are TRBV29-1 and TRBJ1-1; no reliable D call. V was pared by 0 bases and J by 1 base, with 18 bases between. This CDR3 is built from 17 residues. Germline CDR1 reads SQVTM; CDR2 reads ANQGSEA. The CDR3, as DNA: TGCAGCGTTGAAGACGGCGCCCTCCTAGGCGGGAACACTGAAGCTTTCTTT. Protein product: CSVEDGALLGGNTEAFF.

The CDR3 protein is CASSLQRKLFF. As DNA, the CDR3 is TGTGCCAGTAGTCTACAGAGAAAACTGTTTTTT. The chain is built from TRBV19 and TRBJ1-4; D gene ambiguous. Between the trimmed V and J ends, which lost 5 bases and 10 bases, there was a span of 8 bases. The CDR3 is 11 residues long. Per germline, CDR1 LNHDA and CDR2 SQIVND (reference sequence). Supplemented by reference TRBV19 and TRBJ1-4, the full variable domain reads DGGITQSPKYLFRKEGQNVTLSCEQNLNHDAMYWYRQDPGQGLRLIYYSQIVNDFQKGDIAEGYSVSREKKESFPLTVTSAQKNPTAFYLCASSLQRKLFFGSGTQLSVL.

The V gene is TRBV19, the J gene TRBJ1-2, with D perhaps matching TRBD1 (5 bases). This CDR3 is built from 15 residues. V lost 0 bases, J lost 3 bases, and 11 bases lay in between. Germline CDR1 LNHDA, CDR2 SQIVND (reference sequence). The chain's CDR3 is CASSIDIWDYYGYTF. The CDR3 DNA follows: TGTGCCAGTAGTATAGATATTTGGGACTACTATGGCTACACCTTC.

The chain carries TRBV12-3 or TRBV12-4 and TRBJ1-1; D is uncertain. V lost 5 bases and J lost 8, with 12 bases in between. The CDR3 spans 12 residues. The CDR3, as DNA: TGTGCCAGCAGTCTTTTCTCCAGGGAAGCTTTCTTT. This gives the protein CASSLFSREAFF.

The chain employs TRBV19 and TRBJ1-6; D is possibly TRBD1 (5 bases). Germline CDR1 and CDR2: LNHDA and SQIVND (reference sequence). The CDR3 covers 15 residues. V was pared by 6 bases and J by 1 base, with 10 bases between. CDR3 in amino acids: CASSPAGSYNSPLHF. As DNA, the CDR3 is TGTGCCAGTAGCCCCGCAGGGTCCTATAATTCACCCCTCCACTTT.